This T cell receptor (beta chain) was recovered during a study of shared clonotypes between healthy human individuals. On this clone: What it binds is not known.

The donor population consisted of healthy HIV-negative adults with no recent acute infections or vaccinations. Profiling relied on immunoSEQ multiplex PCR, and the TCRdb table lists in-frame clones only, not all of them. The table has some 2.3 million clones, approximately 95% seen once. Study results and caveats: Specimens sampled were limited to blood, with tissue repertoires likely differing.

Germline-derived CDR1 and CDR2 are SGHNT and YYREEE (reference sequence). V lost 7 bases to trimming and J lost 5 bases, with 21 bases between them. The CDR3 runs 15 residues. The gene calls are TRBV5-4 and TRBJ1-1, with a possible D match to TRBD1 (6 bases). Sequencing was done on a sample of naive CD4+ T cells from PBMCs. The sample's subset: CD45RA+ positively selected. The sequence derives from a man between 18 and 35 years old in good health. Some clones in this sample may be carry-over from other donors' samples. The CDR3 bases are TGTGCCAGCCGCCCCCCTAACAGGGACGATACTGAAGCTTTCTTT. This codes for CASRPPNRDDTEAFF.